Listed here is a single T cell receptor beta chain. The source of the sample is a study of shared clonotypes between healthy human individuals. Assay: immunoSEQ multiplex PCR; the TCRdb copy retains only in-frame clones and omits some. The table shows more than 500,000 clones, with 95% to 97% occurring only once. Sequenced material: naive CD4+ T cells sorted from blood. The sample's subset: CD45RA+ positively selected. The receptor comes from a woman in her twenties or thirties in good health.

CDR3 sequence reads: CASSLIGGMETQYF. CDR3 coding DNA: TGTGCCAGCAGCTTGATTGGGGGTATGGAGACCCAGTACTTC. This chain joins TRBV5-4 and TRBJ2-5, with D perhaps given as TRBD1 or TRBD2 (5 bases each). The germline V and J ends were trimmed by 1 base and 5 bases, with 12 bases remaining between them. This CDR3 has 14 residues. The germline CDR1 and CDR2 sequences are SGHNT and YYREEE (reference sequence).